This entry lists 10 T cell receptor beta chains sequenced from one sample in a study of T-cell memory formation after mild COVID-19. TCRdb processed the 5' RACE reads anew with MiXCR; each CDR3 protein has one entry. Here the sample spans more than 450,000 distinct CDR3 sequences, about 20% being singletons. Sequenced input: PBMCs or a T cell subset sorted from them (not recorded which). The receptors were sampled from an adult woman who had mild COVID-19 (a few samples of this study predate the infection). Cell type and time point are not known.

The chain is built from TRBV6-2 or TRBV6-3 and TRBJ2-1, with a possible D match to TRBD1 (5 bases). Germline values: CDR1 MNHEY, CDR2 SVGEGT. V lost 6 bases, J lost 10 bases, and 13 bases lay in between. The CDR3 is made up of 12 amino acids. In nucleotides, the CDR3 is TGTGCCAGCAGGACGACAGTAAGGGAGCAGTTCTTC. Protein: CASRTTVREQFF.

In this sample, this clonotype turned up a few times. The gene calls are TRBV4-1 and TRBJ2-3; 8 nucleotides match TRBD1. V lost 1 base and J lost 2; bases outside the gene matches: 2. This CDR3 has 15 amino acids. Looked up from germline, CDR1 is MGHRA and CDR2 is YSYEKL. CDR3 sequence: CASSQGQGFTDTQYF. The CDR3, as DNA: TGCGCCAGCAGCCAAGGACAGGGGTTCACAGATACGCAGTATTTT.

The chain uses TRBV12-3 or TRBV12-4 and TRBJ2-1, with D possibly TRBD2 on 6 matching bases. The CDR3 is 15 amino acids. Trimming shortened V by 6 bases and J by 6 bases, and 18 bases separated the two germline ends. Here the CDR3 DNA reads TGTGCCAGCAGCTTTCCAGTGACTAGGTCCAATGAGCAGTTCTTC. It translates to CASSFPVTRSNEQFF.

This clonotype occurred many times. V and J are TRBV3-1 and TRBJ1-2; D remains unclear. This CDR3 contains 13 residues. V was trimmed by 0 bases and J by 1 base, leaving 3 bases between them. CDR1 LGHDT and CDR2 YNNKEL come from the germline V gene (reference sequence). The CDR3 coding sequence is TGTGCCAGCAGCCAAGATAGTAACTATGGCTACACCTTC. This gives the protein CASSQDSNYGYTF.

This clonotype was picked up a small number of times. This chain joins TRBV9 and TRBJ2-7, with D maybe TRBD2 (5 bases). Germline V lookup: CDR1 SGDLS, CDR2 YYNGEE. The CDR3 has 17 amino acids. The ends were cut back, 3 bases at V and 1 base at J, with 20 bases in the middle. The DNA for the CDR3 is TGTGCCAGCAGCGCGGGCCATCTTAGGGAGCGGTCCTACGAGCAGTACTTC. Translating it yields CASSAGHLRERSYEQYF. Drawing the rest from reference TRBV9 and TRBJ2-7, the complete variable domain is DSGVTQTPKHLITATGQRVTLRCSPRSGDLSVYWYQQSLDQGLQFLIQYYNGEERAKGNILERFSAQQFPDLHSELNLSSLELGDSALYFCASSAGHLRERSYEQYFGPGTRLTVT.

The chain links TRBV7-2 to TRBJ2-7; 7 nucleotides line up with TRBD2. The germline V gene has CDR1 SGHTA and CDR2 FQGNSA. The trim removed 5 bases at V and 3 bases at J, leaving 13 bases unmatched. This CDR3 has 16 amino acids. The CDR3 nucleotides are TGTGCCAGCAGCCGCCGAGAGACTAGCACCGGCTACGAGCAGTACTTC. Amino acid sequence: CASSRRETSTGYEQYF.

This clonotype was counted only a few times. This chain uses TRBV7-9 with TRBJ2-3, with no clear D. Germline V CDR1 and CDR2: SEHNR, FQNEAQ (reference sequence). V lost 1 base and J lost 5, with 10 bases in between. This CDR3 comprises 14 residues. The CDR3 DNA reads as TGTGCCAGCAGCTTAGATTGGCCGGGAGATACGCAGTATTTT. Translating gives CASSLDWPGDTQYF.

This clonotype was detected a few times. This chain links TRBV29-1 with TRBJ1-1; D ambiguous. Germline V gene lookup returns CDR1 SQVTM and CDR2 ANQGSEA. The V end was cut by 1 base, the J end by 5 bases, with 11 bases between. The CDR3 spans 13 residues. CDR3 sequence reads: CSVEALFGTEAFF. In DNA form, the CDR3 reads TGCAGCGTTGAAGCTCTCTTCGGGACTGAAGCTTTCTTT.

CDR3 nucleotides: TGTGCCAGCTCCTCATCGGGCTATCAGCCCCAGCATTTT. As protein: CASSSSGYQPQHF. This chain joins TRBV18 and TRBJ1-5; D call uncertain. CDR1 is KGHSH and CDR2 is LQKENI in the germline V gene. This CDR3 has 13 residues. The germline V and J ends were trimmed by 6 bases and 5 bases, with 11 bases remaining between them.

CDR3 DNA sequence: TGCAGCGCCGAGGGTAAGACTAGCGGGAGGGGGTCCTACAATGAGCAGTTCTTC. As protein: CSAEGKTSGRGSYNEQFF. V and J are TRBV29-1 and TRBJ2-1, with 14 bases identical to TRBD2. The trim removed 7 bases at V and 1 base at J, leaving 12 bases unmatched. Germline V gene data show CDR1 as SQVTM and CDR2 as ANQGSEA. CDR3 length equals 18 residues.